Below are 7 T cell receptor beta chains sequenced from a single sample in a study of molecular identifiers for immune sequencing clone quantification. TCRdb called the PCR reads again in MiXCR, with one record for every CDR3 protein. The sample has nearly 650,000 distinct CDR3 sequences; around 25% are singletons. The source material was naive CD8+ T cells from blood, with Jurkat cell RNA spiked in. The subset was: FACS-sorted CD8+CD4-CCR7+CD45RA+ naive T cells. The receptors shown here come from a human donor in good health. Some libraries in this study had Jurkat cell RNA spiked in.

With respect to this clonotype: This could be a read error, since a much larger clone is one nucleotide away. The rearrangement links TRBV4-2 to TRBJ2-3; the D gene is possibly TRBD2 (7 bases). The CDR3 is made up of 15 amino acids. Per the germline V gene, CDR1 is LGHNA and CDR2 is YNFKEQ. Trimming removed 0 bases from V and 8 bases from J, with 15 bases in between. The CDR3 reads CASSQDGGAVGTQYF. The CDR3 DNA follows: TGTGCCAGCAGCCAAGATGGGGGGGCAGTAGGTACGCAGTATTTT.

As regards this clonotype: A read error is possible here, since a much larger clone lies one base away. J is TRBJ1-1 and V is TRBV4-1; 7 bases fit TRBD1. V lost 6 bases, J lost 7 bases, and 11 bases stayed unmatched. The CDR3 has 14 residues. Looked up from germline, CDR1 is MGHRA and CDR2 is YSYEKL. CDR3 protein: CASSYRGSGIEAFF. The CDR3 bases are TGCGCCAGCAGTTACAGGGGTAGTGGAATTGAAGCTTTCTTT.

The chain links TRBV20-1 to TRBJ2-7, with TRBD1 matching over 8 bases. The CDR3 spans 13 residues. V was clipped by 6 bases and J by 0 bases; unmatched bases: 4. Germline CDR1 is DFQATT and CDR2 is SNEGSKA (reference sequence). The CDR3 here is CSAPTGASYEQYF. The CDR3 DNA reads TGCAGTGCCCCGACAGGGGCCTCCTACGAGCAGTACTTC.

This clonotype came up a few times. The chain joins TRBV7-6 to TRBJ1-1; no firm D call. Per germline, CDR1 SGHVS and CDR2 FNYEAQ. Trimming took 4 bases from V and 1 from J, leaving 19 bases between them. This CDR3 contains 17 residues. The CDR3 DNA sequence: TGTGCCAGCAGCTCAGACTCGCCCTTGGTCCCGAACACTGAAGCTTTCTTT. This sequence encodes CASSSDSPLVPNTEAFF. The full variable domain, with the rest looked up from reference TRBV7-6 and TRBJ1-1, is GAGVSQSPRYKVTKRGQDVALRCDPISGHVSLYWYRQALGQGPEFLTYFNYEAQQDKSGLPNDRFSAERPEGSISTLTIQRTEQRDSAMYRCASSSDSPLVPNTEAFFGQGTRLTVV.

Comment on this clonotype: With a much larger clone just one base away, this may be a read error. The gene calls are TRBV7-2 and TRBJ1-6; D is undetermined. This CDR3 comprises 14 residues. Germline V gene data show CDR1 as SGHTA and CDR2 as FQGNSA. The V end lost 3 bases, the J end lost 8 bases, and 11 bases lay between the germline ends. DNA for the CDR3: TGTGCCAGCAGCTTTATCGCCGGGTATTCACCCCTCCACTTT. Its protein product is CASSFIAGYSPLHF.

J is TRBJ2-1 and V is TRBV5-1; D not resolved. The germline V and J ends were trimmed by 4 bases and 8 bases, with 16 bases remaining between them. This CDR3 comprises 14 residues. Germline-derived CDR1 and CDR2 are SGHRS and YFSETQ. CDR3 bases: TGCGCCAGCAGCCCGAGGCCTACTGGGGATGAGCAGTTCTTC. It encodes CASSPRPTGDEQFF.

The table lists this clonotype with many counts. The V and J genes are TRBV12-3 or TRBV12-4 and TRBJ1-6; D is possibly TRBD1 (5 bases). The CDR3 loop spans 15 amino acids. With 5 bases removed from V and 7 bases from J, the gap between germline ends came to 15 bases. This chain's CDR3 is CASSPSSGKNSPLHF. The CDR3 bases are TGTGCCAGCAGTCCTAGTTCAGGGAAAAATTCACCCCTCCACTTT.